Listed here are 20 T cell receptor beta chains from one sample, sequenced in a study of cytomegalovirus exposure and HLA in healthy donors. A multiplex PCR was run with 60 Vbeta primers and 13 Jbeta primers. The table came from immunoSEQ multiplex PCR; TCRdb's copy has only in-frame clones and leaves some out. The sample has about 160,000 clones, 60% to 80% seen once; the top ten hold 0.98%. Sequencing was carried out using PBMCs. The receptors originated from a woman between 45 and 65 years old in good health and CMV-seropositive.

The CDR3 DNA reads TGTGCCAGCAGTTTACATGAGGCGGGCCGGGAGACCCAGTACTTC. This translates into CASSLHEAGRETQYF. The genes are TRBV28 and TRBJ2-5, with D possibly TRBD2 on 5 matching bases. The ends were cut back, 2 bases at V and 5 bases at J, with 15 bases in the middle. The CDR3 contains 15 residues. Germline values: CDR1 MDHEN, CDR2 SYDVKM.

The chain is built from TRBV9 and TRBJ2-5; tentative D call: TRBD2 (6 bases). This CDR3 has 15 residues. The germline gives CDR1 SGDLS, CDR2 YYNGEE. V was trimmed by 4 bases and J by 5 bases, leaving 18 bases between them. CDR3 coding DNA: TGTGCCAGCAGCCCCCGGGGGTCAGGTCGTGAGACCCAGTACTTC. The encoded protein is CASSPRGSGRETQYF. Full variable domain (remainder filled in from reference TRBV9 and TRBJ2-5): DSGVTQTPKHLITATGQRVTLRCSPRSGDLSVYWYQQSLDQGLQFLIQYYNGEERAKGNILERFSAQQFPDLHSELNLSSLELGDSALYFCASSPRGSGRETQYFGPGTRLLVL.

The chain employs TRBV29-1 and TRBJ2-7, with TRBD1 matching 9 bases. This CDR3 is built from 13 residues. Germline lookup yields CDR1 SQVTM and CDR2 ANQGSEA. J was trimmed by 4 bases and V by 5 bases; bases with no gene match: 6. CDR3 DNA sequence: TGCAGCGTTAACCCGGGACAGGGTTACGAGCAGTACTTC. Translation: CSVNPGQGYEQYF.

This chain joins TRBV28 and TRBJ1-4, with D tentatively TRBD1 (6 bases). The CDR3 is 14 amino acids. Germline V gives CDR1 MDHEN, CDR2 SYDVKM. V was trimmed by 6 bases and J by 1 base, leaving 9 bases between them. The CDR3 loop is CASREQGTNEKLFF. CDR3 bases: TGTGCCAGCAGAGAACAGGGAACTAATGAAAAACTGTTTTTT.

This chain links TRBV7-8 with TRBJ2-7; 7 nucleotides match TRBD2. The CDR3 is 15 residues long. Unmatched junction bases numbered 8, after V lost 5 bases and J lost 1 base. The germline CDR1 and CDR2 sequences are SGHVS and FQNEAQ. CDR3 sequence: CASSPRSGASYEQYF. The CDR3 DNA follows: TGTGCCAGCAGCCCCCGCAGCGGGGCTTCCTACGAGCAGTACTTC.

This chain uses TRBV9 with TRBJ2-3; D remains unclear. Germline assignment: CDR1 SGDLS and CDR2 YYNGEE. Trimming took 2 bases from V and 2 from J, leaving 9 bases between them. The CDR3 has 14 residues. In DNA, the CDR3 is TGTGCCAGCAGCGTCTCGACAAACACAGATACGCAGTATTTT. As protein: CASSVSTNTDTQYF. The full variable domain, rest sourced from reference TRBV9 and TRBJ2-3, is DSGVTQTPKHLITATGQRVTLRCSPRSGDLSVYWYQQSLDQGLQFLIQYYNGEERAKGNILERFSAQQFPDLHSELNLSSLELGDSALYFCASSVSTNTDTQYFGPGTRLTVL.

This chain joins TRBV4-3 and TRBJ2-2, with D possibly matching TRBD2 (6 bases). The CDR3 spans 19 residues. Germline values: CDR1 LGHNA, CDR2 YSLEER. The V end was cut by 3 bases, the J end by 2 bases, with 22 bases between. CDR3: CASSQGGSWYGRNTGELFF. The CDR3 coding sequence is TGCGCCAGCAGCCAGGGGGGAAGCTGGTACGGAAGAAACACCGGGGAGCTGTTTTTT.

Written as DNA, the CDR3 is TGTGCCAGCAGCTTAGTAACAGGGGGCGCCGGCTATGGCTACACCTTC. This codes for CASSLVTGGAGYGYTF. This chain uses TRBV7-9 with TRBJ1-2, with 9 bases lining up with TRBD1. Trimming at V came to 1 base and at J to 4 bases, leaving 7 bases not matched to a gene. The CDR3 is 16 amino acids. Looked up from germline, CDR1 is SEHNR and CDR2 is FQNEAQ (reference sequence). The variable domain in full, with the rest retrieved from reference TRBV7-9 and TRBJ1-2, is DTGVSQNPRHKITKRGQNVTFRCDPISEHNRLYWYRQTLGQGPEFLTYFQNEAQLEKSRLLSDRFSAERPKGSFSTLEIQRTEQGDSAMYLCASSLVTGGAGYGYTFGSGTRLTVV.

The rearrangement uses TRBV9 and TRBJ2-6; TRBD1 is a possible D gene (8 bases). V lost 4 bases and J 0 bases, leaving 26 bases between the germline ends. This CDR3 region has 21 residues. The V gene's germline CDR1 is SGDLS and CDR2 YYNGEE. This chain's CDR3 is CASSNKRDRSFLTSGANVLTF. The CDR3 nucleotides read TGTGCCAGCAGCAACAAGCGGGACAGGTCCTTCCTTACCTCTGGGGCCAACGTCCTGACTTTC.

The chain couples TRBV28 to TRBJ1-2, with D maybe TRBD1 (6 bases). CDR1 and CDR2 from the germline V gene are MDHEN and SYDVKM. V lost 5 bases and J 4 bases, leaving 11 bases between the germline ends. The CDR3 contains 13 residues. The DNA for the CDR3 is TGTGCCAGCAGTGGGAGACAGGCCTATGGCTACACCTTC. It codes for CASSGRQAYGYTF.

The table lists this clone with a few counts. One junction end disagrees with the germline gene, perhaps due to a read error. V gene TRBV7-9 combines with J gene TRBJ1-4; D gene uncertain. The CDR3 is 12 amino acids. Germline loops: CDR1 SEHNR, CDR2 FQNEAQ (reference sequence). The CDR3 DNA follows: TGTTCCAGCAGCTTAGTCTCCAGAAAACTGTTTTTT. Its protein is CSSSLVSRKLFF.

This rearrangement joins TRBV19 to TRBJ1-2; D unresolved. Trimming pared 0 bases from V and 4 bases from J, leaving 12 bases between. Germline assignment: CDR1 LNHDA and CDR2 SQIVND (reference sequence). This CDR3 region has 15 residues. Here the CDR3 DNA reads TGTGCCAGTAGTATAGAAAGCGGTATCGGCTATGGCTACACCTTC. This codes for CASSIESGIGYGYTF.

This clone was counted a single time. This chain links TRBV5-4 with TRBJ2-1; weak D call: TRBD1 (5 bases). Germline CDR1 and CDR2: SGHNT and YYREEE (reference sequence). The CDR3 is 13 amino acids. V was clipped by 0 bases and J by 8 bases, with 9 bases between them. For the CDR3, the DNA is TGTGCCAGCAGCTTGGAGGTAGGGGATGAGCAGTTCTTC. It encodes CASSLEVGDEQFF. The whole variable domain, filled in from reference TRBV5-4 and TRBJ2-1, reads ETGVTQSPTHLIKTRGQQVTLRCSSQSGHNTVSWYQQALGQGPQFIFQYYREEENGRGNFPPRFSGLQFPNYSSELNVNALELDDSALYLCASSLEVGDEQFFGPGTRLTVL.

This clone was found once. This sequence joins TRBV18 and TRBJ2-1, with TRBD2 matching 14 bases. This CDR3 contains 17 residues. CDR1 is KGHSH, CDR2 LQKENI, per germline. V dropped 3 bases and J dropped 6; count of bases not matched to a gene: 7. CDR3 amino acids: CASSPRSGTSGSNEQFF. The CDR3 region has the DNA TGTGCCAGCTCACCTCGATCCGGGACTAGCGGGAGCAATGAGCAGTTCTTC.

The V call is TRBV28, the J call TRBJ1-5, with a possible D match to TRBD1 (6 bases). The ends were cut back, 8 bases at V and 1 base at J, with 15 bases in the middle. The V gene's germline CDR1 is MDHEN and CDR2 SYDVKM. The CDR3 covers 15 residues. The CDR3 DNA sequence: TGTGCCAGCTCAAGGGGGACAAGAAGCAATCAGCCCCAGCATTTT. Amino acid sequence: CASSRGTRSNQPQHF. The whole variable domain, remainder taken from reference TRBV28 and TRBJ1-5, is DVKVTQSSRYLVKRTGEKVFLECVQDMDHENMFWYRQDPGLGLRLIYFSYDVKMKEKGDIPEGYSVSREKKERFSLILESASTNQTSMYLCASSRGTRSNQPQHFGDGTRLSIL.

V is TRBV7-2 and J is TRBJ2-2, with TRBD2 matching 11 bases. The CDR3 loop spans 17 amino acids. The ends lost 0 bases at V and 1 base at J; junction bases unmatched: 1. Germline CDR1 reads SGHTA; CDR2 reads FQGNSA. The CDR3 loop is CASSLALAGGNTGELFF. The CDR3 bases are TGTGCCAGCAGCTTAGCCCTAGCGGGGGGGAACACCGGGGAGCTGTTTTTT. The whole variable domain, filled in from reference TRBV7-2 and TRBJ2-2, reads GAGVSQSPSNKVTEKGKDVELRCDPISGHTALYWYRQSLGQGLEFLIYFQGNSAPDKSGLPSDRFSAERTGGSVSTLTIQRTQQEDSAVYLCASSLALAGGNTGELFFGEGSRLTVL.

This clone was counted between two and nine times. The rearrangement uses TRBV9 and TRBJ1-1; perhaps TRBD1 as D (6 bases). The V gene lost 0 bases and the J gene lost 8 bases, with 8 bases spanning the gap. CDR3 size: 12 residues. In germline, CDR1 is SGDLS, CDR2 YYNGEE. The CDR3 sequence: CASSVVDREAFF. The CDR3 nucleotides read TGTGCCAGCAGCGTAGTCGACAGGGAAGCTTTCTTT.

This clone has a handful of counts. This chain uses TRBV7-8 with TRBJ1-1; 7 bases are shared with TRBD1. In germline, CDR1 is SGHVS, CDR2 FQNEAQ. The trim removed 1 base at V and 9 bases at J, leaving 8 bases unmatched. This CDR3 spans 14 amino acids. This CDR3 reads CASSLDRTGGKAFF. As DNA, the CDR3 is TGTGCCAGCAGCTTAGACCGGACAGGTGGGAAAGCTTTCTTT.

V usage is TRBV5-4 and J usage is TRBJ2-7, with 11 bases aligning to TRBD2. Germline V CDR1 and CDR2: SGHNT, YYREEE (reference sequence). Losses at the gene ends were 4 bases for V and 4 bases for J; bases not matched to a gene: 7. The CDR3 covers 15 residues. The CDR3 reads CASSPTSGSKYEQYF. The CDR3 DNA reads TGTGCCAGCAGCCCCACTAGCGGGAGTAAGTACGAGCAGTACTTC.

In nucleotides, the CDR3 is TGTGCCAGCAGTGAATACGGGACTTTGGGAGAGACCCAGTACTTC. This translates into CASSEYGTLGETQYF. The V gene is TRBV2, the J gene TRBJ2-5; a weak D match, TRBD2 (6 bases). The CDR3 length is 15 residues. Germline values: CDR1 SNHLY, CDR2 FYNNEI. The V and J ends lost 2 bases and 4 bases respectively, with 14 bases between them.